This TCR beta chain was documented in a study of early T cells in non-severe SARS-CoV-2 infection. TCRdb re-called the 5' RACE reads through MiXCR, storing one row per CDR3 protein. The table lists about 100,000 distinct CDR3 sequences, around 10% of them singletons. This clonotype was observed a handful of times. This CDR3 has 13 residues. Trimming removed 4 bases at V and 3 bases at J, with 12 bases between. The germline V gene has CDR1 DFQATT and CDR2 SNEGSKA (reference sequence). The V and J genes are TRBV20-1 and TRBJ1-2; no firm D call. Sequences were obtained from whole blood. The TCR sequence derives from an adult who was a healthcare worker with PCR-confirmed SARS-CoV-2 infection or an uninfected control (not recorded which). CDR3 sequence reads: CSANRQRDYGYTF. The CDR3 bases are TGCAGTGCTAACCGCCAAAGAGACTATGGCTACACCTTC.